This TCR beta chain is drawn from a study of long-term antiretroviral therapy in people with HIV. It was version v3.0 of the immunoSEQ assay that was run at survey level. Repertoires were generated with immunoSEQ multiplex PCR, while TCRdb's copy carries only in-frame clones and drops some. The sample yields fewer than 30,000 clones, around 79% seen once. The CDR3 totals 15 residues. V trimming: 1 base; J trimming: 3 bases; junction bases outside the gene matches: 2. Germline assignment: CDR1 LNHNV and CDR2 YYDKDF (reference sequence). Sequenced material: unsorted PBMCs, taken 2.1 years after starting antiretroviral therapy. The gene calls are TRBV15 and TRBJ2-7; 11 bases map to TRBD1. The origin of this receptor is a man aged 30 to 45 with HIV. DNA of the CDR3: TGTGCCACCAGCAGAGGGGGACAGGGGGACTACGAGCAGTACTTC. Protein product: CATSRGGQGDYEQYF.